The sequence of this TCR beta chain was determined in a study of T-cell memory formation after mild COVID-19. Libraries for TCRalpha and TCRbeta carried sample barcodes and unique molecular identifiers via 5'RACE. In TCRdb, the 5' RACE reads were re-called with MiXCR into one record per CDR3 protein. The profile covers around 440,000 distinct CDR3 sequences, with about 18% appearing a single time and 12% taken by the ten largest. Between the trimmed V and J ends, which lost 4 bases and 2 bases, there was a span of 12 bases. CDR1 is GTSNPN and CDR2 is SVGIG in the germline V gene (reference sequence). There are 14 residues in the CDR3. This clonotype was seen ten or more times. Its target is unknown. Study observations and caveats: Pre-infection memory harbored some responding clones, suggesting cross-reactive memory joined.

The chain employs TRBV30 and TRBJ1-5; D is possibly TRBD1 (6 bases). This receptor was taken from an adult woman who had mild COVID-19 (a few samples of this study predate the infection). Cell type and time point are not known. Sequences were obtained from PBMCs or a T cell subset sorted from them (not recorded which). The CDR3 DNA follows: TGTGCCTGGAACGGTAGACAGGGCAATCAGCCCCAGCATTTT. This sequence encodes CAWNGRQGNQPQHF.